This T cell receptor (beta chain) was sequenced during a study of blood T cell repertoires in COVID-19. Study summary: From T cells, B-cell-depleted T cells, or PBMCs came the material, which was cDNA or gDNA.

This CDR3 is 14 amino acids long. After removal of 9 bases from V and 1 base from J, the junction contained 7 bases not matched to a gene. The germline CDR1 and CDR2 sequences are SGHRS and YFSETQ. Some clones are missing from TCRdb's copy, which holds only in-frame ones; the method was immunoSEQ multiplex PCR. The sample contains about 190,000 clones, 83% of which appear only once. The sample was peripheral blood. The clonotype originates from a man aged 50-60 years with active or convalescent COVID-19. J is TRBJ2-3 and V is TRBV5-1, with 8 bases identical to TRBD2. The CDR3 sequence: CATRGGQRTDTQYF. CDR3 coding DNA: TGCGCCACCCGGGGGGGGCAGCGCACAGATACGCAGTATTTT. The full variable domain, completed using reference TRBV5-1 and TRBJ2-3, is KAGVTQTPRYLIKTRGQQVTLSCSPISGHRSVSWYQQTPGQGLQFLFEYFSETQRNKGNFPGRFSGRQFSNSRSEMNVSTLELGDSALYLCATRGGQRTDTQYFGPGTRLTVL.